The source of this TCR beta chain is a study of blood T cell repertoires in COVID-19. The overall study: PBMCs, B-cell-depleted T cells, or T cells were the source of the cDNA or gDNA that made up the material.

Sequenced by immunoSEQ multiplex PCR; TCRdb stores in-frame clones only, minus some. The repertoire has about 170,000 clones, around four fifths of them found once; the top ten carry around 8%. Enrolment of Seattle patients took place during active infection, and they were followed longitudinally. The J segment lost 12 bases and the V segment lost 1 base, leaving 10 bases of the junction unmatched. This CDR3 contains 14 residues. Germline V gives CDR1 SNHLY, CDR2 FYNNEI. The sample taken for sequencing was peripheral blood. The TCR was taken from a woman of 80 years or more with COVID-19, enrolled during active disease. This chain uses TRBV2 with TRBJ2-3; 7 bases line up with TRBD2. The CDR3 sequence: CASSEGGRGYSQYF. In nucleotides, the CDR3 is TGTGCCAGCAGTGAAGGGGGGAGGGGATACTCCCAGTATTTT.